The source of this T cell receptor (beta chain) is a study of beta chain features in type 1 diabetes. Whole-study findings and limits: Type 1 diabetes patients showed fewer insertions and more deletions at VDJ junctions. TCRB CDR3s from Type 1 diabetes patients were moderately but significantly shorter in all four CD4+ subsets.

Turning to this clone: The antigen is undetermined.

What was sequenced were expressed TCRB transcripts, since all of the isolated RNA had been reverse transcribed. Using immunoSEQ multiplex PCR, the repertoire was profiled, and TCRdb retains in-frame clones only, with some absent. The data contain around 170,000 clones, approximately 9.1% of them seen just once; the ten biggest clones take up 2% to 2.5%. The germline gives CDR1 KGHSH, CDR2 LQKENI. CDR3 length: 14 amino acids. V gave up 2 bases and J gave up 1 base, with 8 bases separating them. Sorting of CD4+ naive, central memory, regulatory and stem cell-like memory cells was performed via CD45RO/CCR7/CD25/CD127/CD95/CD27.

The clonotype was recovered from a woman aged 18-29 years in good health. The sample was central memory CD4+ T cells from blood. The rearrangement joins TRBV18 to TRBJ1-1, with D possibly TRBD1 on 5 matching bases. CDR3 nucleotide sequence: TGTGCCAGCTCACCAACGACAGCGAACACTGAAGCTTTCTTT. Residues: CASSPTTANTEAFF.